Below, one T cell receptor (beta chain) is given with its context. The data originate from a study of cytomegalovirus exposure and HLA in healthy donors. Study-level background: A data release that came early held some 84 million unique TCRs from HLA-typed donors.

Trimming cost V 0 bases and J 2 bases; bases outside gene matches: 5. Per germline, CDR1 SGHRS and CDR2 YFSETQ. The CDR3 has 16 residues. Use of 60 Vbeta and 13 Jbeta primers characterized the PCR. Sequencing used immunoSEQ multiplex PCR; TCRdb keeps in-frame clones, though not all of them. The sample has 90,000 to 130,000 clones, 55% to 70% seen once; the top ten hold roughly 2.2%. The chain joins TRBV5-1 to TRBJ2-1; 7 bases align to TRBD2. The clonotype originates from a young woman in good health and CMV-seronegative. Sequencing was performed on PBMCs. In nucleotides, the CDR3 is TGCGCCAGCAGCTTGGCTGGCGGGAGCGCCTACAATGAGCAGTTCTTC. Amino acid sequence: CASSLAGGSAYNEQFF.